The clone carrying this T cell receptor beta chain has at least ten counts. The target antigen is unknown. This sample was included in a study of CD8+CD57+ T cells in acquired aplastic anemia. Whole-study findings and limits: Sharing between patients and controls was observed for around 27 CD8+ CDR3 sequences.

An expansion of CD8+CD57+ cells by flow cytometry had been shown in patients chosen for sequencing. Severe acquired aplastic anemia was present in every patient. Blood was sampled before the patients had received any therapy. Genomic DNA, the template, was used for profiling of the TCR beta VDJ and CDR3. TCRdb recomputed calls from the reads with MiXCR, one row per CDR3 protein. The table includes approximately 220,000 distinct CDR3 sequences, about 44% detected once. V lost 7 bases to trimming and J lost 8 bases, with 17 bases between them. Germline CDR1 reads SNHLY; CDR2 reads FYNNEI. The CDR3 is made up of 13 amino acids.

The V gene is TRBV2, the J gene TRBJ1-2, with TRBD1 as a possible D gene (5 bases). The sequence came from a human donor with aplastic anemia. The material sequenced was sorted CD4+, CD8+, or CD8+CD57+ T cells (not recorded which) from PBMCs. CDR3 sequence (DNA): TGTGCCAGCATTGCTGGGGCACCTGACGGCTACACCTTC. This encodes CASIAGAPDGYTF.